The 13 T cell receptor beta chains given below trace back to one sample, sequenced in a study of T cell responses to AZD1222 COVID-19 vaccine. The assay was immunoSEQ multiplex PCR, and TCRdb's table has in-frame clones only and misses some. The sample lists under 75,000 clones, 75% to 90% occurring once. Sequencing was performed on peripheral blood, taken on day 0 of AZD1222 vaccination. These receptors all stem from an adult in good health.

This sequence joins TRBV27 and TRBJ2-1; the match to TRBD2 covers 7 bases. Unmatched junction bases numbered 6, after V lost 2 bases and J lost 2 bases. CDR3 length: 16 residues. Per the germline V gene, CDR1 is MNHEY and CDR2 is SMNVEV (reference sequence). CDR3 protein: CASSLMMGGAYNEQFF. CDR3 bases: TGTGCCAGCAGTTTAATGATGGGGGGGGCCTACAATGAGCAGTTCTTC.

The CDR3: CASSGHGNPEDEQFF. In DNA, the CDR3 is TGTGCCAGCAGCGGCCACGGTAATCCCGAGGATGAGCAGTTCTTC. The rearrangement links TRBV5-5 to TRBJ2-1; D gene ambiguous. This CDR3 comprises 15 residues. The ends were cut back, 4 bases at V and 8 bases at J, with 19 bases in the middle. Germline V gene sequence: CDR1 SGHKS, CDR2 YYEKEE (reference sequence).

This clone was counted once. This sequence joins TRBV5-4 and TRBJ2-2; 12 positions match TRBD2. The CDR3 is 16 amino acids. V lost 4 bases, J lost 2 bases, and 3 bases stayed unmatched. Germline values: CDR1 SGHNT, CDR2 YYREEE (reference sequence). Written as DNA, the CDR3 is TGTGCCAGCAGCCCGGGACTAGCGGGCAACACCGGGGAGCTGTTTTTT. It translates to CASSPGLAGNTGELFF.

The chain recombines TRBV6-5 with TRBJ2-1; D could derive from TRBD1 or TRBD2 (5 bases each). Trimming took 3 bases from V and 0 from J, leaving 6 bases between them. The CDR3 consists of 14 residues. In germline, CDR1 is MNHEY, CDR2 SVGAGI. The CDR3 here is CASSYGGSYNEQFF. The CDR3 DNA reads TGTGCCAGCAGTTATGGGGGCTCCTACAATGAGCAGTTCTTC.

The chain recombines TRBV9 with TRBJ2-2; 13 bases fit TRBD2. The CDR3 sequence is 16 residues long. Trimming took 2 bases from V and 7 from J; bases not matched to a gene: 5. Germline CDR1 SGDLS, CDR2 YYNGEE. For the CDR3, the DNA is TGTGCCAGCAGCGTTCAGACTAGCGGGGGGATCGGGGAGCTGTTTTTT. Amino acids: CASSVQTSGGIGELFF.

This clone was seen a handful of times. The chain has TRBV19 and TRBJ1-5, with D uncertain. There are 14 residues in the CDR3. V dropped 5 bases and J dropped 4 bases, with 12 bases sitting between them. Germline loops: CDR1 LNHDA, CDR2 SQIVND (reference sequence). Written as DNA, the CDR3 is TGTGCCAGTAGTTACACCCAAGGAAATCAGCCCCAGCATTTT. Amino acid sequence: CASSYTQGNQPQHF.

A few counts support this clone. The chain joins TRBV7-9 to TRBJ2-7; D remains unclear. V was cut by 2 bases and J by 5 bases, with 16 bases left in between. The CDR3 length is 15 residues. The germline gives CDR1 SEHNR, CDR2 FQNEAQ (reference sequence). As DNA, the CDR3 is TGTGCCAGCAGCTTAAGGAGCGCGACTCTAAACGAGCAGTACTTC. It encodes CASSLRSATLNEQYF. Full variable domain (rest looked up from reference TRBV7-9 and TRBJ2-7): DTGVSQNPRHKITKRGQNVTFRCDPISEHNRLYWYRQTLGQGPEFLTYFQNEAQLEKSRLLSDRFSAERPKGSFSTLEIQRTEQGDSAMYLCASSLRSATLNEQYFGPGTRLTVT.

The CDR3 sequence: CASSQIDEQFF. The CDR3 nucleotides are TGTGCCAGCAGCCAAATTGACGAGCAGTTCTTC. The V call is TRBV3-1 (or the pseudogene TRBV3-2), the J call TRBJ2-1; D unresolved. CDR1 and CDR2 (germline): LGHDT, YNNKEL (reference sequence). V was pared by 2 bases and J by 10 bases, with 6 bases between. CDR3 length equals 11 residues.

The chain carries TRBV7-6 and TRBJ1-3; possibly TRBD1 for D (5 bases). Germline CDR1 and CDR2: SGHVS and FNYEAQ. Trimming pared 4 bases from V and 3 bases from J, leaving 7 bases between. This CDR3 is built from 13 residues. The CDR3 DNA follows: TGTGCCAGCAGCTCGACAGTTGGAAACACCATATATTTT. The encoded protein is CASSSTVGNTIYF. The variable domain in full, completed from reference TRBV7-6 and TRBJ1-3, reads GAGVSQSPRYKVTKRGQDVALRCDPISGHVSLYWYRQALGQGPEFLTYFNYEAQQDKSGLPNDRFSAERPEGSISTLTIQRTEQRDSAMYRCASSSTVGNTIYFGEGSWLTVV.

V usage is TRBV5-8 and J usage is TRBJ1-1, with 7 bases lining up with TRBD1. Germline V gives CDR1 SGHTS, CDR2 YDEGEE. The CDR3 consists of 16 residues. With V trimmed by 5 bases and J by 0 bases, 10 bases remained unmatched. The CDR3 loop reads CASSFTGALLNTEAFF. CDR3 nucleotide sequence: TGTGCCAGCAGTTTCACAGGGGCCCTTCTGAACACTGAAGCTTTCTTT.

The rearrangement joins TRBV19 to TRBJ2-2; TRBD1 matches 7 bases. V lost 6 bases, J lost 5 bases, and 9 bases stayed unmatched. The CDR3 covers 15 residues. Germline V gene data show CDR1 as LNHDA and CDR2 as SQIVND (reference sequence). This chain's CDR3 is CASRMSEGATGELFF. CDR3 nucleotides: TGTGCCAGTAGGATGTCTGAGGGGGCGACCGGGGAGCTGTTTTTT.

The chain recombines TRBV5-1 with TRBJ2-5; a possible D gene is TRBD2 (6 bases). V dropped 4 bases and J dropped 4 bases, with 17 bases sitting between them. The CDR3 contains 15 residues. Germline CDR1 and CDR2: SGHRS and YFSETQ. CDR3 nucleotide sequence: TGCGCCAGCAGCCTAAACATGCGGGGTCTAGAGACCCAGTACTTC. Its translation is CASSLNMRGLETQYF.

The V gene is TRBV7-6, the J gene TRBJ1-5; TRBD1 is a possible D gene (5 bases). V shed 5 bases and J shed 0 bases, with 8 bases lying between them. The CDR3 is 14 amino acids. Germline CDR1 is SGHVS and CDR2 is FNYEAQ. The CDR3 nucleotides are TGTGCCAGCAGCCCGGGGGGTAGCAATCAGCCCCAGCATTTT. The encoded protein is CASSPGGSNQPQHF. Supplemented by reference TRBV7-6 and TRBJ1-5, the full variable domain reads GAGVSQSPRYKVTKRGQDVALRCDPISGHVSLYWYRQALGQGPEFLTYFNYEAQQDKSGLPNDRFSAERPEGSISTLTIQRTEQRDSAMYRCASSPGGSNQPQHFGDGTRLSIL.